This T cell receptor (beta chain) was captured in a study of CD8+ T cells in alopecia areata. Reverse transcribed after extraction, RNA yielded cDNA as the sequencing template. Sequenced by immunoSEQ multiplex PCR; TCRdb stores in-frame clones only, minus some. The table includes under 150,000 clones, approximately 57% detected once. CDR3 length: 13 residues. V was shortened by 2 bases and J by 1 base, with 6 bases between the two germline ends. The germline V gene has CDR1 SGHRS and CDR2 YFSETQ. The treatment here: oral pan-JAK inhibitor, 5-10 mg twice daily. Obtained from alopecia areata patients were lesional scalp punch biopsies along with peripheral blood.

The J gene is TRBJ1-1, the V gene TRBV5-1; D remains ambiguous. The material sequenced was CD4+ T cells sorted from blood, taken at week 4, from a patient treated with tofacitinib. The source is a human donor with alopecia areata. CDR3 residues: CASSFGENTEAFF. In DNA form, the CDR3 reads TGCGCCAGCAGCTTTGGGGAGAACACTGAAGCTTTCTTT.